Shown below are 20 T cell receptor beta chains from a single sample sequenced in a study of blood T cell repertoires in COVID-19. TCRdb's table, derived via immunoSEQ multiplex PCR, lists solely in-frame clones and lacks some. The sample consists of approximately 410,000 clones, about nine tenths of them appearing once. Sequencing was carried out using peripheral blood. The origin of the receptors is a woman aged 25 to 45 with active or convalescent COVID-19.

CDR3 sequence: CASSISSANYGYTF. In DNA, the CDR3 is TGTGCCAGTAGTATTTCGTCGGCTAACTATGGCTACACCTTC. The chain has TRBV19 and TRBJ1-2; D unresolved. V was pared by 3 bases and J by 0 bases, with 8 bases between. Germline loops: CDR1 LNHDA, CDR2 SQIVND (reference sequence). CDR3 length: 14 residues.

The CDR3 is CASSQRRESYGYTF. Here the CDR3 DNA reads TGTGCCAGCAGCCAACGCCGGGAGAGCTATGGCTACACCTTC. This rearrangement joins TRBV27 to TRBJ1-2, with D unclear. This CDR3 region has 14 residues. The V gene's germline CDR1 is MNHEY and CDR2 SMNVEV (reference sequence). Trimming removed 6 bases from V and 4 bases from J, with 15 bases in between.

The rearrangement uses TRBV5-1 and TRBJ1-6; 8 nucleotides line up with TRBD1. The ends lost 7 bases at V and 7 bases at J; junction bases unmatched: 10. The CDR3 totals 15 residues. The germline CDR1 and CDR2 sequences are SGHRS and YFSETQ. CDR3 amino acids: CASQSGTGGNSPLHF. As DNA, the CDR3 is TGCGCCAGCCAATCCGGGACAGGCGGAAATTCACCCCTCCACTTT.

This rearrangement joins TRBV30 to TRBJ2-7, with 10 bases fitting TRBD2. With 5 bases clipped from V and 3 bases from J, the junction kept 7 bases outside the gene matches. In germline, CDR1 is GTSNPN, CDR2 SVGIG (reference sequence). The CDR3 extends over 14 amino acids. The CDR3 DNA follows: TGTGCCTGGGGACGGACTAGCGGCCTCTACGAGCAGTACTTC. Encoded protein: CAWGRTSGLYEQYF.

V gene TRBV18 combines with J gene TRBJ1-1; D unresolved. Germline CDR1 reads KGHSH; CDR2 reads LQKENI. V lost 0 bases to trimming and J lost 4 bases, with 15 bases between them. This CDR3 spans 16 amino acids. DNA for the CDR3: TGTGCCAGCTCACCACCAGACGAGGTTTTGACCACTGAAGCTTTCTTT. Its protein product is CASSPPDEVLTTEAFF.

The CDR3 DNA sequence: TGTGCCAGCAGCCCGGGGGAGGGGTTCTCTGGAAACACCATATATTTT. This encodes CASSPGEGFSGNTIYF. The chain couples TRBV7-6 to TRBJ1-3; possible D gene TRBD1, 5 bases. This CDR3 is 16 amino acids long. From germline, CDR1 is SGHVS and CDR2 FNYEAQ. Trimming left V 5 bases short and J 0 bases short, with 14 bases between.

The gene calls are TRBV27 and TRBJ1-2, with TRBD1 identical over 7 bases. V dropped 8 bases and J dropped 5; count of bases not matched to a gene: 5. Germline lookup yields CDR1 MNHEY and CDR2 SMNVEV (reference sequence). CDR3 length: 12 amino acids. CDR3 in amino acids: CASQGGGYGYTF. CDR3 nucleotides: TGTGCCAGCCAAGGGGGCGGATATGGCTACACCTTC.

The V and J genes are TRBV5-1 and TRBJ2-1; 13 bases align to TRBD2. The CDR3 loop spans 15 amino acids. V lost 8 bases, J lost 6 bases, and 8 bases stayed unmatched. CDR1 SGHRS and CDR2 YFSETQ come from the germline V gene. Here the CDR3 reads CARKTGLAGVNEQFF. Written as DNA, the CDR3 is TGCGCCAGGAAGACCGGACTAGCGGGGGTCAATGAGCAGTTCTTC.

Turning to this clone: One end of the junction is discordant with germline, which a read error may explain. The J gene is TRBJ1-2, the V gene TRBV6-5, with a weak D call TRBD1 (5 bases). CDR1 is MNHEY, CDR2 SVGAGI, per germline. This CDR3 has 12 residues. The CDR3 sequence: CASREPGPKFHF. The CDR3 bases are TGTGCCAGCAGGGAGCCAGGGCCCAAATTTCACTTC.

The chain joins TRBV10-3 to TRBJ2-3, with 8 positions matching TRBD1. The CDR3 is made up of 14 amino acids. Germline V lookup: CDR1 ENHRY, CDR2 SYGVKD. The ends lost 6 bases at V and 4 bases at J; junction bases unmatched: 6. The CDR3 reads CAIRDGQGADTQYF. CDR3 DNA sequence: TGTGCCATCAGGGATGGACAGGGAGCAGATACGCAGTATTTT.

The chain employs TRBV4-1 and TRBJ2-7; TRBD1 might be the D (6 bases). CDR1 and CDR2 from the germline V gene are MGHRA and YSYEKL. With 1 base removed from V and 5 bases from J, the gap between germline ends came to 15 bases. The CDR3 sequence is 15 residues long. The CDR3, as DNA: TGCGCCAGCAGCCAAGTACAGGGCGAAACTGACGAGCAGTACTTC. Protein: CASSQVQGETDEQYF.

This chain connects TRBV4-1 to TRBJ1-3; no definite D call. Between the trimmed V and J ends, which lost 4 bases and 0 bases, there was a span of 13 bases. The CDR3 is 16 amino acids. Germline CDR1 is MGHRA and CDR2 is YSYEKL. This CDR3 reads CASSPQLTSSGNTIYF. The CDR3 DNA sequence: TGCGCCAGCAGCCCCCAATTGACAAGCTCTGGAAACACCATATATTTT.

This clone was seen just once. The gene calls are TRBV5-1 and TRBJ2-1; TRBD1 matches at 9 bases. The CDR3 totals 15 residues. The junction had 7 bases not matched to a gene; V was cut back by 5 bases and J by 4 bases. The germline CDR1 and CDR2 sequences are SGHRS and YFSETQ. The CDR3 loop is CASRAGTGIYNEQFF. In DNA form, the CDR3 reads TGCGCCAGCAGGGCCGGGACAGGGATATACAATGAGCAGTTCTTC.

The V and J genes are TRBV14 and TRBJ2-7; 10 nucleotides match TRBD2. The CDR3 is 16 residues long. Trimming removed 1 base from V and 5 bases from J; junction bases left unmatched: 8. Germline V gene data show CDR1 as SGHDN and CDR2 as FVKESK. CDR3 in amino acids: CASSQGVTSGIDEQYF. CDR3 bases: TGTGCCAGCAGCCAAGGTGTTACTAGCGGGATTGACGAGCAGTACTTC.

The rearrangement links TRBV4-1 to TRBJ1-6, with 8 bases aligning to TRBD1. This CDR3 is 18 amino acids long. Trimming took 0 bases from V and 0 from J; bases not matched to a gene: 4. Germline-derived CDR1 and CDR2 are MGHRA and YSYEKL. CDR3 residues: CASSQDNRGSSYNSPLHF. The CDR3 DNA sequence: TGCGCCAGCAGCCAAGACAACAGGGGGAGCTCCTATAATTCACCCCTCCACTTT.

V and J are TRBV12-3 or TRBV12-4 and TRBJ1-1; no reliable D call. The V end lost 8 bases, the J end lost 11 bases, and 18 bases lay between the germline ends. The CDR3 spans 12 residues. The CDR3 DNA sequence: TGTGCCAGCCTGGAGGTAGGTCCGGCGGCTTTCTTT. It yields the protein CASLEVGPAAFF.

CDR3 in DNA: TGTGCCAGCAGCCAAGATGGGTCGACAGGGGTTGTGACTGAAGCTTTCTTT. Amino acids: CASSQDGSTGVVTEAFF. This sequence joins TRBV14 and TRBJ1-1; 8 positions match TRBD1. From germline, CDR1 is SGHDN and CDR2 FVKESK. J lost 5 bases, V lost 0 bases, and 11 bases had no gene match. This CDR3 is 17 amino acids long.

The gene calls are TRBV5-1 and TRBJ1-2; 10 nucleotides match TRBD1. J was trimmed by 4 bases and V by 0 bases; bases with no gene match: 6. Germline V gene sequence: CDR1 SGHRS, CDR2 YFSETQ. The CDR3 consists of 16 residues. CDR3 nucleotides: TGCGCCAGCAGCTTGGGCCGGGACAGGGGCTCCTATGGCTACACCTTC. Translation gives CASSLGRDRGSYGYTF.

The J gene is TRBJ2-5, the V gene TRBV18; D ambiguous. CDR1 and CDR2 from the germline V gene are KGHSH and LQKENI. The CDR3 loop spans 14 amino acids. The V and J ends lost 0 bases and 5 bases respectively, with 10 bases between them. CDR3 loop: CASSPPIGVETQYF. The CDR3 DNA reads TGTGCCAGCTCACCACCCATAGGAGTTGAGACCCAGTACTTC.

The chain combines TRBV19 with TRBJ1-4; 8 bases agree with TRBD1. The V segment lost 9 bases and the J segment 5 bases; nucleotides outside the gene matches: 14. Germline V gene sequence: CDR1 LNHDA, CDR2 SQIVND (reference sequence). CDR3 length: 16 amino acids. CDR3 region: CASLPGQAERNEKLFF. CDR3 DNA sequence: TGTGCCAGCCTGCCGGGACAGGCGGAACGAAATGAAAAACTGTTTTTT. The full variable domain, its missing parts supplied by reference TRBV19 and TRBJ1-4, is DGGITQSPKYLFRKEGQNVTLSCEQNLNHDAMYWYRQDPGQGLRLIYYSQIVNDFQKGDIAEGYSVSREKKESFPLTVTSAQKNPTAFYLCASLPGQAERNEKLFFGSGTQLSVL.